This T cell receptor (beta chain) was retrieved from a study of T cells after yellow fever vaccination. Germline V gene sequence: CDR1 SGHRS, CDR2 YFSETQ. V lost 4 bases and J lost 0, with 14 bases in between. The CDR3 contains 15 residues. TCRdb re-derived calls from the 5' RACE reads in MiXCR, one entry per CDR3 protein. This sample carries 340,000 or so distinct CDR3 sequences, around 13% of them seen once, and the ten largest clones take approximately 3.3%. The gene calls are TRBV5-1 and TRBJ2-7, with D tentatively TRBD1 (6 bases). This clonotype originated in a young man who received the YFV17D yellow fever vaccine. This material consisted of CD4+ T cells sorted from PBMCs, taken 15 days after the yellow fever booster vaccination. CDR3 loop: CASSRAGQLSYEQYF. In DNA, the CDR3 is TGCGCCAGCAGCCGGGCCGGACAGCTCTCCTACGAGCAGTACTTC.